Shown below are 23 T cell receptor beta chains from a single sample sequenced in a study of blood T cell repertoires in COVID-19. Profiled with immunoSEQ multiplex PCR; TCRdb holds only in-frame clones, not every one. Of approximately 110,000 clones listed, more than 75% are singletons. The sample taken for sequencing was peripheral blood. The receptor set was obtained from a man in his forties or fifties with acute or convalescent COVID-19.

Turning to this clone: One end of the junction does not line up with germline, which may come from a read error. The CDR3 is CAISESTEKLFF. The CDR3, as DNA: TGTGCCATCAGTGAAAGCACAGAAAAATTGTTTTTT. The chain is built from TRBV10-3 and TRBJ1-4, with D unresolved. Germline lookup yields CDR1 ENHRY and CDR2 SYGVKD. The CDR3 is 12 amino acids.

This clone showed up just once. The V and J genes are TRBV29-1 and TRBJ2-7; 8 nucleotides align to TRBD1. The germline gives CDR1 SQVTM, CDR2 ANQGSEA. The CDR3 spans 12 residues. The ends lost 8 bases at V and 5 bases at J; junction bases unmatched: 8. CDR3 in amino acids: CSFGQGSDEQYF. The CDR3 DNA reads as TGCAGCTTCGGACAGGGATCGGACGAGCAGTACTTC.

The chain has TRBV19 and TRBJ2-1, with TRBD2 matching over 7 bases. V lost 6 bases, J lost 3 bases, and 8 bases stayed unmatched. The CDR3 totals 15 residues. Germline CDR1 reads LNHDA; CDR2 reads SQIVND (reference sequence). CDR3 coding DNA: TGTGCCAGTAGGCGATCTAGCGGATTCTACAATGAGCAGTTCTTC. Its protein product is CASRRSSGFYNEQFF.

This clone occurred a few times. The rearrangement links TRBV6-6 to TRBJ1-3; D is perhaps TRBD1 (6 bases). Trimming cost V 5 bases and J 0 bases, with 20 bases left between them. CDR1 and CDR2 (germline): MNHNY, SVGAGI (reference sequence). This CDR3 comprises 18 residues. CDR3: CASSPLLIRQDSGNTIYF. In DNA form, the CDR3 reads TGTGCCAGCAGTCCACTACTCATTCGACAGGACTCTGGAAACACCATATATTTT.

V and J are TRBV2 and TRBJ2-3; D remains ambiguous. Germline-derived CDR1 and CDR2 are SNHLY and FYNNEI. The length of the CDR3 is 11 residues. The V end lost 6 bases, the J end lost 2 bases, and 3 bases lay between the germline ends. The CDR3 protein is CASRATDTQYF. For the CDR3, the DNA is TGTGCCAGCAGGGCCACAGATACGCAGTATTTT.

The table lists this clone with a count of one. The V call is TRBV6-5, the J call TRBJ1-3; no firm D call. The germline gives CDR1 MNHEY, CDR2 SVGAGI. The length of the CDR3 is 12 residues. Trimming cost V 8 bases and J 1 base, with 6 bases left between them. The CDR3 loop is CASGPSGNTIYF. The CDR3 DNA sequence: TGTGCCAGCGGGCCTTCTGGAAACACCATATATTTT.

In its sample, this clone was seen once. The V and J genes are TRBV4-2 and TRBJ1-6, with TRBD1 matching over 7 bases. Per germline, CDR1 LGHNA and CDR2 YNFKEQ. This CDR3 contains 16 residues. With V trimmed by 4 bases and J by 9 bases, 12 bases remained unmatched. CDR3 nucleotides: TGTGCCAGCAGCCCCAACCCGGGACAGCCAGCTTCACCCCTCCACTTT. This encodes CASSPNPGQPASPLHF.

The chain recombines TRBV5-1 with TRBJ2-1, with 7 positions matching TRBD2. The CDR3 consists of 17 residues. Losses at the gene ends were 4 bases for V and 3 bases for J; bases not matched to a gene: 13. Germline values: CDR1 SGHRS, CDR2 YFSETQ. The CDR3 reads CASSIRTGTTNYNEQFF. CDR3 nucleotide sequence: TGCGCCAGCAGCATAAGAACCGGGACTACCAACTACAATGAGCAGTTCTTC.

The V and J genes are TRBV27 and TRBJ1-1; 8 bases line up with TRBD1. CDR3 length equals 13 residues. CDR1 is MNHEY, CDR2 SMNVEV, per germline (reference sequence). V lost 3 bases and J lost 8; bases outside the gene matches: 5. Written as DNA, the CDR3 is TGTGCCAGCAGTTTTGGACAGGGTGAAGAAGCTTTCTTT. This sequence encodes CASSFGQGEEAFF.

The rearrangement links TRBV5-1 to TRBJ2-1; TRBD2 is a possible D gene (6 bases). The V end lost 4 bases, the J end lost 8 bases, and 19 bases lay between the germline ends. CDR3 length equals 15 residues. CDR1 and CDR2 from the germline V gene are SGHRS and YFSETQ. The CDR3 here is CASSPGRGREYEQFF. The CDR3, as DNA: TGCGCCAGCAGCCCCGGGAGAGGACGGGAGTATGAGCAGTTCTTC.

The chain links TRBV21-1 to TRBJ2-3; the DNA was not used to check the table's D call, TRBD1. TRBV21-1 is designated a pseudogene. The CDR3 has 15 residues. This CDR3 is CARIRDKGITDTQYF. The CDR3 DNA sequence: TGTGCCAGAATACGGGACAAGGGTATCACAGATACGCAGTATTTT.

V usage is TRBV7-8 and J usage is TRBJ1-6; 9 positions agree with TRBD1. This CDR3 comprises 15 residues. V shed 5 bases, J shed 7 bases, and the junction held 6 bases outside the gene matches. Germline CDR1 reads SGHVS; CDR2 reads FQNEAQ. Here the CDR3 DNA reads TGTGCCAGCAGCCGTTCCGGGACAGGGAATTCACCCCTCCACTTT. Encoded protein: CASSRSGTGNSPLHF. The full variable domain, with the rest looked up from reference TRBV7-8 and TRBJ1-6, is GAGVSQSPRYKVAKRGQDVALRCDPISGHVSLFWYQQALGQGPEFLTYFQNEAQLDKSGLPSDRFFAERPEGSVSTLKIQRTQQEDSAVYLCASSRSGTGNSPLHFGNGTRLTVT.

This clone was recorded only once. The chain joins TRBV4-2 to TRBJ2-1; the match to TRBD2 covers 12 bases. Germline CDR1 reads LGHNA; CDR2 reads YNFKEQ. V was pared by 0 bases and J by 9 bases, with 6 bases of the junction left unmatched. The CDR3 length is 16 residues. The CDR3 region has the DNA TGTGCCAGCAGCCAAGAACCTAGCGGGGGGGCCGGTGAGCAGTTCTTC. Translated, it gives CASSQEPSGGAGEQFF.

The chain couples TRBV7-8 to TRBJ2-5, with D possibly TRBD2 on 6 matching bases. Germline assignment: CDR1 SGHVS and CDR2 FQNEAQ. V lost 7 bases and J lost 1, with 19 bases in between. The CDR3 spans 16 residues. CDR3 amino acids: CASNTLEAGPQETQYF. The DNA for the CDR3 is TGTGCCAGCAATACTCTCGAAGCGGGCCCCCAAGAGACCCAGTACTTC.

The gene calls are TRBV4-2 and TRBJ1-2; TRBD1 might be the D (6 bases). The CDR3 runs 16 residues. Germline assignment: CDR1 LGHNA and CDR2 YNFKEQ. V lost 3 bases to trimming and J lost 5 bases, with 19 bases between them. The CDR3 here is CASSHSAPGHSYGYTF. In DNA form, the CDR3 reads TGTGCCAGCAGCCATTCCGCTCCGGGACACAGTTATGGCTACACCTTC.

The sample holds a few counts of this clone. An end of the junction differs from the germline gene, which may be a read error. This chain uses TRBV10-3 with TRBJ1-2, with D possibly matching TRBD1 (6 bases). The CDR3 is made up of 14 amino acids. Germline lookup yields CDR1 ENHRY and CDR2 SYGVKD. CDR3 sequence: CAISESSQGYDYTF. CDR3 bases: TGTGCCATCAGTGAGTCGTCGCAGGGGTATGACTACACCTTC.

The V gene is TRBV9, the J gene TRBJ2-1; 8 bases align to TRBD2. J lost 6 bases, V lost 0 bases, and 11 bases had no gene match. There are 17 residues in the CDR3. Germline V gene sequence: CDR1 SGDLS, CDR2 YYNGEE. This chain's CDR3 is CASSVATPSGSLNEQFF. The CDR3, as DNA: TGTGCCAGCAGCGTAGCTACGCCCAGCGGGAGCCTCAATGAGCAGTTCTTC.

The chain links TRBV28 to TRBJ1-2; D uncertain. The CDR3 spans 16 residues. Per the germline V gene, CDR1 is MDHEN and CDR2 is SYDVKM. V lost 5 bases and J 1 base, leaving 17 bases between the germline ends. CDR3 coding DNA: TGTGCCAGCAGTCCGCATAACTCAAGACTTAACTATGGCTACACCTTC. Translated: CASSPHNSRLNYGYTF.

The chain has TRBV15 and TRBJ2-7, with a possible D match to TRBD2 (5 bases). The CDR3 covers 18 residues. V gave up 1 base and J gave up 2 bases, with 21 bases separating them. Germline CDR1 is LNHNV and CDR2 is YYDKDF (reference sequence). CDR3 loop: CATSRGSAGSIITYEQYF. CDR3 in DNA: TGTGCCACCAGCAGAGGCTCGGCGGGCTCGATCATAACCTACGAGCAGTACTTC.

The J gene is TRBJ1-2, the V gene TRBV5-4, with D possibly matching TRBD1 (5 bases). Germline values: CDR1 SGHNT, CDR2 YYREEE (reference sequence). This CDR3 contains 14 residues. Deletions cut 0 bases from V and 4 bases from J, with 10 bases between. Here the CDR3 reads CASSLGREGYGYTF. Here the CDR3 DNA reads TGTGCCAGCAGCTTGGGCAGGGAGGGCTATGGCTACACCTTC.

To note about this clone: The junction differs from germline at one of its ends, possibly a read error. The chain employs TRBV6-5 and TRBJ2-3, with TRBD2 identical over 7 bases. CDR1 is MNHEY and CDR2 is SVGAGI in the germline V gene. The CDR3 contains 13 residues. This CDR3 is CSSSGERTDTQYF. DNA for the CDR3: TGTTCCAGCAGCGGGGAACGCACAGATACGCAGTATTTT.

The chain couples TRBV7-9 to TRBJ1-1; TRBD1 is a possible D gene (6 bases). Trimming stripped 5 bases from V and 11 bases from J, with 24 bases between. The CDR3 runs 15 residues. Germline loops: CDR1 SEHNR, CDR2 FQNEAQ (reference sequence). This CDR3 is CASSPSGQIHPEAFF. Written as DNA, the CDR3 is TGTGCCAGCAGCCCTTCAGGACAGATACATCCAGAGGCTTTCTTT.

The CDR3 sequence is CASSTPGAEGNTEAFF. CDR3 coding DNA: TGTGCCAGCAGTACCCCAGGGGCTGAGGGGAACACTGAAGCTTTCTTT. The chain is built from TRBV6-2 or TRBV6-3 and TRBJ1-1, with TRBD1 as a possible D gene (6 bases). Germline V gene data show CDR1 as MNHEY and CDR2 as SVGEGT. V gave up 5 bases and J gave up 1 base, with 17 bases separating them. This CDR3 is built from 16 residues.